One T cell receptor beta chain is described in this entry. The sample is drawn from a study of blood T cell repertoires in COVID-19. Study context: Spain, Italy and the United States supplied samples that represented acute and convalescent COVID-19. T cells, B-cell-depleted T cells, or PBMCs provided the cDNA or gDNA that served as material.

As handled by the study authors: For nucleated cells, counts were estimated from reference gene primer amplification. TCRdb's copy holds only in-frame clones and misses some; the assay was immunoSEQ multiplex PCR. The V and J calls and clone size were taken over from that table, and D and trimming were inferred from the DNA. This sample has about 290,000 clones; 86% occur once, and the top ten carry 2.5% to 3%. This TCR derives from a woman younger than 45 with active or convalescent COVID-19. Sequenced: peripheral blood.

CDR3 nucleotide sequence: TGTGCCATCAGTGGGGGGGTCCTGTGGAACACCATATATTTT. It specifies CAISGGVLWNTIYF. This chain links TRBV10-3 with TRBJ1-3, with a possible D match to TRBD1 (5 bases). This CDR3 has 14 amino acids. Germline V gene sequence: CDR1 ENHRY, CDR2 SYGVKD. V was cut by 4 bases and J by 7 bases, with 14 bases left in between.